This is a list of T cell receptor beta chains from one sample in a study of response to subunit inactivated influenza vaccine. Using its own MiXCR run on the RT-PCR reads, TCRdb lists one record per CDR3 protein. This sample has 400,000 to 650,000 distinct CDR3 sequences, with approximately 7.2% found just once. This material consisted of PBMCs from blood, taken around 25 months after vaccination. The receptors stem from a man between 50 and 75 years old who received an inactivated influenza vaccine. Both conserved end residues are part of each CDR3. D genes are given only for firm matches. Size is stated for part of the rows, as once, few or many counts, or as a class when the clone is expanded.

V gene: TRBV28; clone size: few; J gene: TRBJ1-2; D gene: .; CDR3 protein: CASSRTSTVNYGYTF; CDR3 DNA: TGTGCCAGCAGTCGCACCTCGACGGTAAACTATGGCTACACCTTC
V gene: TRBV20-1; clone size: few; J gene: TRBJ2-1; D gene: .; CDR3 protein: CSAGGHGRYNEQFF; CDR3 DNA: TGCAGTGCCGGCGGACATGGCCGCTACAATGAGCAGTTCTTC
V gene: TRBV20-1; clone size: few; J gene: TRBJ1-6; D gene: TRBD1; CDR3 protein: CSAQVTTGGRSPLHF; CDR3 DNA: TGCAGTGCTCAGGTTACCACAGGGGGCCGATCACCCCTCCACTTT
V gene: TRBV20-1; clone size: many; J gene: TRBJ2-5; D gene: .; CDR3 protein: CSAEVALETQYF; CDR3 DNA: TGCAGTGCCGAAGTGGCGTTGGAGACCCAGTACTTC
V gene: TRBV12-3/TRBV12-4; clone size: many; J gene: TRBJ2-3; D gene: .; CDR3 protein: CASSNRESTDTQYF; CDR3 DNA: TGTGCCAGCAGCAACAGGGAAAGCACAGATACGCAGTATTTT
V gene: TRBV15; clone size: few; J gene: TRBJ2-3; D gene: .; CDR3 protein: CATSYRTTDTQYF; CDR3 DNA: TGTGCCACCTCGTACAGGACCACAGATACGCAGTATTTT
V gene: TRBV20-1; clone size: few; J gene: TRBJ2-3; D gene: .; CDR3 protein: CSAPDWGRSTDTQYF; CDR3 DNA: TGCAGTGCCCCGGACTGGGGGAGAAGCACAGATACGCAGTATTTT
V gene: TRBV6-1; clone size: .; J gene: TRBJ1-1; D gene: .; CDR3 protein: CASSPIAREQVFF; CDR3 DNA: TGTGCCAGCAGTCCCATCGCCAGGGAGCAAGTTTTCTTT
V gene: TRBV6-1; clone size: few; J gene: TRBJ2-5; D gene: .; CDR3 protein: CASSDRVRQETQYF; CDR3 DNA: TGTGCCAGCAGTGACAGGGTTCGCCAAGAGACCCAGTACTTC
V gene: TRBV4-3; clone size: many; J gene: TRBJ2-2; D gene: .; CDR3 protein: CASSQEGGRNTGELFF; CDR3 DNA: TGCGCCAGCAGCCAAGAAGGGGGGAGGAACACCGGGGAGCTGTTTTTT
V gene: TRBV7-2; clone size: many; J gene: TRBJ1-2; D gene: .; CDR3 protein: CASSLVAGAGNYGYTF; CDR3 DNA: TGTGCCAGCAGCTTAGTCGCGGGGGCAGGCAACTATGGCTACACCTTC
V gene: TRBV5-6; clone size: many; J gene: TRBJ2-5; D gene: TRBD2; CDR3 protein: CASSLASGETQYF; CDR3 DNA: TGTGCCAGCAGCTTGGCTAGCGGGGAGACCCAGTACTTC
V gene: TRBV20-1; clone size: few; J gene: TRBJ2-3; D gene: .; CDR3 protein: CSARALEGISHTDTQYF; CDR3 DNA: TGCAGTGCTAGAGCCCTAGAAGGGATCTCCCACACAGATACGCAGTATTTT
V gene: TRBV4-2; clone size: few; J gene: TRBJ2-1; D gene: TRBD2; CDR3 protein: CASSQATSGTLNEQFF; CDR3 DNA: TGTGCCAGCAGCCAGGCGACTAGCGGGACTCTCAATGAGCAGTTCTTC
V gene: TRBV7-2; clone size: few; J gene: TRBJ2-5; D gene: .; CDR3 protein: CASSFRGAQYF; CDR3 DNA: TGTGCCAGCAGCTTTAGGGGGGCCCAGTACTTC
V gene: TRBV7-9; clone size: few; J gene: TRBJ1-1; D gene: TRBD1; CDR3 protein: CASSWTGGVDTEAFF; CDR3 DNA: TGTGCCAGCAGCTGGACAGGTGGGGTGGACACTGAAGCTTTCTTT